This TCR beta chain was found in a study of blood T cell dynamics during melanoma immunotherapy. Study background: Metastatic melanoma patients received first-line pembrolizumab or nivolumab plus ipilimumab.

DNA loading was fixed at about 360 ng for all bulk PBMC samples. Data came from immunoSEQ multiplex PCR; TCRdb stores just in-frame clones and leaves some out. The sample holds about 8,400 clones, more than 70% seen once. This clone was counted between two and nine times. This sample's time point: week 3, after first cycle of checkpoint inhibitor. Blood was drawn before treatment and at week 3 after checkpoint blockade. Patients had no prior systemic cancer treatment, immunosuppressants or other active cancers. The sequence derives from a human donor with melanoma. The starting material was blood, obtained from a patient treated with checkpoint blockade.

CDR3 DNA sequence: TGTGCCAGCAGTTTAAGGACAGGGCTACGCTCTGGGGCCAACGTCCTGACTTTC. Protein: CASSLRTGLRSGANVLTF. The chain is built from TRBV27 and TRBJ2-6; 8 positions match TRBD1. The V segment lost 2 bases and the J segment 0 bases; nucleotides outside the gene matches: 6. This CDR3 region has 18 residues. Germline CDR1 reads MNHEY; CDR2 reads SMNVEV (reference sequence).